This T cell receptor beta chain is from a study of CD8+ T cells in alopecia areata listed by TCRdb under 2018. In the study overall: Treated patients were enrolled in an open-label pilot trial of oral tofacitinib at 5 to 10 mg twice daily for moderate-to-severe alopecia areata. Tofacitinib was given for 6 to 18 months, followed by 6 months of follow-up off drug to assess delayed response and recurrence. In both human patients and the C3H/HeJ mouse model, the study applied high-throughput TCRbeta sequencing to look at T cell clonal expansion in alopecia areata. Scalp clonality was compared across normal scalp (n=4), patchy alopecia areata scalp (n=8), and alopecia totalis/universalis scalp (n=8). TCRbeta CDR3 regions were amplified by immunoSEQ multiplex PCR using 35 Vbeta forward and 13 Jbeta reverse primers. RNA was obtained with the PAXgene miRNA kit for fixed scalp, the miRNeasy kit for PBMCs, and the RNeasy kit for mouse skin. Patients on tofacitinib were biopsied at baseline and after 4 and 24 weeks of treatment, and several of the patients also had a later scalp biopsy. In humans, TCRbeta sequencing was performed on scalp tissue and on sorted CD4+ and CD8+ peripheral blood T cells from healthy controls and from patients with patchy or totalis/universalis alopecia areata.

The V and J ends are trimmed by 5 bases and 1 base, leaving 10 bases between them. Sequences SGHTA (CDR1) and FQGNSA (CDR2) are obtained from the germline V gene. Inclusive of the bounding cysteine and phenylalanine, the CDR3 is 14 residues long. The retained sequence is limited to the CDR3, 42 bases, with the frame set at the first base. The library was built by means of the immunoSEQ multiplex PCR assay. RNA was extracted from all samples and reverse transcribed into cDNA as template for TCR sequencing. First-strand cDNA was synthesized with SuperScript III using a 2:1 mix of oligo-dT and random hexamers. A synthetic immune receptor repertoire was used to measure amplification bias, and any remaining bias was corrected computationally. As for how the authors treated the data: Raw reads were preprocessed to remove errors, and CDR3 was defined by IMGT conventions from the conserved cysteine to phenylalanine. To get clonality, Shannon entropy was normalized by log2 of the number of productive unique TCRs and the result was subtracted from 1. Whether scalp clones were CD4 or CD8 was inferred by matching scalp TCRbeta sequences against CD4 and CD8 repertoires sorted from blood. Not all clones reach the TCRdb copy of this immuneACCESS table, which keeps in-frame sequences only. Checked studies attribute under half of the gap to unresolved V genes and leave the rest unexplained. That table gives V, J and clone size, and the DNA gave D and trimming. In this sample the table shows around 160,000 clones, around 47% of which occur a single time. Of the sample, about 6.8% is held by the ten largest clones.

Points the paper makes about the study in general: Compared with mice, TCR sequences shared between patients were less clear, possibly partly because of HLA diversity across the patient population. Scalp TCR repertoire analysis is complicated because resident alphabeta T cells in normal human skin are also sequenced, whereas mouse skin is dominated by gammadelta T cells. Compared with normal scalp, lesional scalp had higher clonality and more expanded CD8+ clones, particularly in alopecia totalis/universalis, a pattern that suggests antigenic drive.

Lesional scalp punch biopsies and peripheral blood were obtained from alopecia areata patients. PBMCs were isolated by density centrifugation and stained for CD3, CD4 and CD8, and CD4+ and CD8+ T cells were sorted on a FACSAria. Worth noting for this clone: Its specific antigen is unknown. No base quality information exists; no much larger clone differs at one position.

The V and J segments used are TRBV7-2 and TRBJ2-3; a weak D assignment points to TRBD2 (6 bases agree). The sequenced sample consisted of CD4+ T cells sorted from blood. This receptor was taken from a human donor with alopecia areata. The sequence in DNA is TGTGCCAGCAGCCCCTCGGGGGGCACAGATACGCAGTATTTT. This codes for CASSPSGGTDTQYF.